The source of this T cell receptor (beta chain) is a study of human T cells and chemical hapten exposure (dated by TCRdb to about 2021). Notes on the research overall: For sensitization, 2% DPC in acetone was applied to a 2 cm by 2 cm area of upper inner arm skin. Blood samples were taken from patients before sensitization (week 0) and then at 2, 6 and about 24 weeks after DPC sensitization. Approximately 30 alopecia patients provided blood for TCR sequencing at one to four time points (pre-sensitization, 2, 6 and 24 weeks). The study tracked peripheral blood TCR repertoire changes in vivo during primary and secondary sensitization to the hapten diphenylcyclopropenone (DPC) in alopecia patients. Alopecia areata with under or over 50% scalp involvement, alopecia totalis and alopecia universalis were represented in the patient cohort, which was mostly female. Libraries were pooled for sequencing, and per-sample TCR yields varied mainly because of small differences in library volumes within the pool. Throughout the study period of 20 to 30 weeks, patients also received therapeutic DPC doses to the scalp every week. Patch tests used Finn chambers with 0.01% DPC on the upper back, scored after 6 days by International Contact Dermatitis Research Group standards.

Results the study describes overall, beyond this receptor: Because every patient had alopecia, a presumed autoimmune disease, the patients' immune response might differ from that of healthy individuals. Expanded TCRs formed significantly more large CDR3 similarity clusters than pre-sensitization or healthy control sets, consistent with antigen-driven responses. Patch test score was positively correlated with the number of PT1 expanded TCRs, with significance at thresholds 8, 16 and 32 but not at 4. DPC sensitization did not change the number of TCRs with a frequency above 1 in 1000, and there was no evidence of changes in global repertoire structure. After repeated subsampling, the strength of the expansion versus patch-test correlation and the threshold at which it became significant changed.

CDR1 and CDR2 were assigned from the germline V gene (reference sequence) as DFQATT and SNEGSKA. Clipping removes 5 bases from V and 4 bases from J, with 11 as the unmatched junction base count. Measured from the cysteine to the phenylalanine, the CDR3 is 16 residues long. Only CDR3 DNA is held: 48 bases, read in frame from base 1. In this sample, this clonotype turned up a few times. Its antigen is unknown. No much larger clone is present one base from it, and per-base qualities are unavailable. The time point label, as the study defines it: patch test 2, 6 weeks after DPC sensitization. Explained via the paper, the treatment or condition label denotes: therapeutic diphenylcyclopropenone sensitization with weekly scalp DPC. Blood at each patch-test visit was drawn before the patch test was applied. Eligible patients were aged 18 to 70, diagnosed with alopecia, deemed suitable for DPC therapy, and excluded if pregnant. Total RNA was extracted from unfractionated whole blood collected in Tempus Blood RNA tubes.

Library creation used RACE. Sequencing used a NextSeq 500. During library preparation, unique molecular identifiers were attached to individual cDNA molecules so that TCRs could be counted quantitatively and reproducibly. Each blood RNA sample was used to sequence both TCR alpha and TCR beta chains. As for the original processing: Samples had a median of about 96,000 TCRs, with a range from about 23,224 to 750,000. The Decombinator software suite was used to annotate the V, J and CDR3 of the TCR reads. For the PS versus PT1 abundance plots, all samples were subsampled to the same number of TCRs (28,000). Expanded TCRs were defined as absent before sensitization and observed at least eight times at the 2-week time point. In-frame beta chains were kept once TCRdb had trimmed the public reads at Q25 with fastp and called clones with MiXCR. A single entry per CDR3 protein holds the most common genes and DNA from its merged rows. These V and J calls are TCRdb output, not the study's own analysis. A total of some 57,000 distinct CDR3 sequences appear in this sample, 9.5% to 10% of them only once. Of the sample, 1.5% to 2% is held by the ten largest clones.

The starting material was whole blood, obtained in connection with sensitization to the hapten diphenylcyclopropenone (DPC). The rearrangement joined TRBV20-1 to TRBJ2-2, and 9 bases in between align with TRBD2. This clonotype was sampled from a woman in her fifties or sixties with alopecia areata. Some clones in this sample may be carry-over from other donors' samples. The DNA is as follows: TGCAGTGCTCGCCGCAGAAGCGGGGGGCCCACCGGGGAGCTGTTTTTT. It is translated as CSARRRSGGPTGELFF.